This entry lists 8 T cell receptor beta chains sequenced from one sample in a study of blood T cell repertoires in COVID-19. Produced via immunoSEQ multiplex PCR; TCRdb's table is partial and in-frame only. The table shows under 300,000 clones, with 86% occurring only once. Sequenced material: peripheral blood. These receptors all stem from a man at least 80 years old with acute or convalescent COVID-19.

The J gene is TRBJ2-2, the V gene TRBV10-3, with 11 positions matching TRBD2. J was trimmed by 5 bases and V by 6 bases; bases with no gene match: 8. The germline V gene encodes CDR1 ENHRY and CDR2 SYGVKD. CDR3 size: 16 residues. CDR3 nucleotides: TGTGCCATCAGCGCTAGCGGGGGGACAAGGACCGGGGAGCTGTTTTTT. Encoded protein: CAISASGGTRTGELFF.

In DNA form, the CDR3 reads TGTGCCAGCAGTAGTACAGGGGACTACGAGCAGTACTTC. Residues: CASSSTGDYEQYF. The V and J genes are TRBV6-5 and TRBJ2-7; 7 nucleotides line up with TRBD1. This CDR3 region has 13 residues. Per germline, CDR1 MNHEY and CDR2 SVGAGI. J was trimmed by 3 bases and V by 5 bases; bases with no gene match: 4.

In regard to this clone: The junction departs from the called germline gene at one end, perhaps through a read error. V gene TRBV28 combines with J gene TRBJ1-2; D is unresolved. The CDR3 runs to 12 residues. Germline CDR1 reads MDHEN; CDR2 reads SYDVKM. The CDR3 DNA follows: TGTGCCAGCAGTTTGCCCCGCGAGGGCCACAAGTTC. Protein: CASSLPREGHKF.

The gene calls are TRBV6-5 and TRBJ2-3; 7 nucleotides agree with TRBD1. There are 13 residues in the CDR3. Germline lookup yields CDR1 MNHEY and CDR2 SVGAGI. The V gene end was trimmed by 9 bases and the J gene end by 4 bases; junction bases not matched to a gene: 7. The DNA of the CDR3 is TGTGCCAGTTCGACAGGGTCCCCAGATACGCAGTATTTT. Translation gives CASSTGSPDTQYF.

V is TRBV15 and J is TRBJ2-2, with D uncertain. The CDR3 extends over 13 amino acids. The ends were cut back, 1 base at V and 13 bases at J, with 13 bases in the middle. Looked up from germline, CDR1 is LNHNV and CDR2 is YYDKDF (reference sequence). The CDR3 DNA reads as TGTGCCACCAGCAGAGCGAGTCGAGAAGTGCTGTTTTTT. Translating gives CATSRASREVLFF.

This chain's CDR3 is CASSPDRFAQPQHF. The CDR3 nucleotides read TGTGCCAGCTCCCCCGACAGATTCGCTCAGCCCCAGCATTTT. The rearrangement links TRBV18 to TRBJ1-5, with D possibly being TRBD1 (5 bases). CDR1 is KGHSH, CDR2 LQKENI, per germline. The length of the CDR3 is 14 residues. The V gene lost 6 bases and the J gene lost 6 bases, with 15 bases spanning the gap.

This chain links TRBV6-5 with TRBJ2-5, with 7 bases identical to TRBD1. V shed 11 bases and J 5 bases; nucleotides not matched to a gene: 11. The length of the CDR3 is 13 residues. CDR1 is MNHEY, CDR2 SVGAGI, per germline. Here the CDR3 reads CASRTGAPETQYF. The CDR3 DNA reads as TGTGCCTCTAGAACAGGGGCCCCGGAGACCCAGTACTTC.

The chain recombines TRBV3-1 (or the pseudogene TRBV3-2) with TRBJ2-2; 11 positions agree with TRBD1. The V segment lost 7 bases and the J segment 6 bases; nucleotides outside the gene matches: 7. The CDR3 extends over 15 amino acids. Per the germline V gene, CDR1 is LGHDT and CDR2 is YNNKEL (reference sequence). This chain's CDR3 is CASISPGQGAGELFF. Here the CDR3 DNA reads TGTGCCAGCATAAGTCCGGGACAGGGGGCCGGGGAGCTGTTTTTT.